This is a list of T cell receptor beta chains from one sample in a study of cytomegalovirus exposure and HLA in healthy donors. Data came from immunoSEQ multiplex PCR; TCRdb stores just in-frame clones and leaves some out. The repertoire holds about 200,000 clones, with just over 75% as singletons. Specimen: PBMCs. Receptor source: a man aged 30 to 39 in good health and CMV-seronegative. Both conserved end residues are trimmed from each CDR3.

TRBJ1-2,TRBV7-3,ASSLRAGDDYGYT
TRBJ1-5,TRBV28,ASSPHTGGASNQPQH
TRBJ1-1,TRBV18,ASSPGAVNTEAF
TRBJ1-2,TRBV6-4,ASSDRGYGYT
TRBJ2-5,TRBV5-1,ASSSQETQY
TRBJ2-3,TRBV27,ASKPPGQSTDTQY
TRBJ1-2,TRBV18,ASSRDRGSTRSYGYT
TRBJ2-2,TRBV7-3,ASSPATGEGGELF
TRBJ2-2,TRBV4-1,ASSQDRDNTGELF
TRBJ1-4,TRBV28,ASRTGNEKLF
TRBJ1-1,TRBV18,ASSHSTGGDTEAF
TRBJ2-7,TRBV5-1,ASSHSYEQY
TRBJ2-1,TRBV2,ASSVGLAGRGEQF
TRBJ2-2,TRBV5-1,ASSWDRNTGELF
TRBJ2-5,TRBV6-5,VSSRGQGARAQY
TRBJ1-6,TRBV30,AWNQVDYNSPLH
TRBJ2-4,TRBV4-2,ASSQGVSSLAKNIQY
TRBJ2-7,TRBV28,ASRSPSSSYEQY
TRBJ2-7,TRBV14,ASSPTSGEQY
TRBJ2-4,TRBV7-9,ASSLESLGPEY
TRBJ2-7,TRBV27,ASSSPLDSSYEQY
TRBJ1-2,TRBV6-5,ASSYSPPEDYGYT
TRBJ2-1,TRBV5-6,ANSLGTREQF
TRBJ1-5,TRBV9,ASSQGNQPQH
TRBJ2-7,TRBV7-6,ASSSALGLVYEQY
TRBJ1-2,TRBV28,ASRYPRGQNYGYT
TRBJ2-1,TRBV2,ASSVGLAGGNEQF
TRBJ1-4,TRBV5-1,ASRRGTDEKLF
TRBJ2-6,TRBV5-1,ASSPQGSGANVLT
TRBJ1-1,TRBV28,VSSRDRARTTEAF
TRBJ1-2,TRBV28,ASSLLGGRNYGYT
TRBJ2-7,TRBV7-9,ASSLSSRNYEQY
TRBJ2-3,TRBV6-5,ASSGGGADTQY
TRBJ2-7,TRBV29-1,SARGRAGISYEQY
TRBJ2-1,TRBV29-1,SVKGLAVETYNEQF
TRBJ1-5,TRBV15,ATSRGLGGAGNQPQH
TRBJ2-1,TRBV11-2,ASSQAGGNVNEQF
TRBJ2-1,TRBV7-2,ASSLGLPTEQF
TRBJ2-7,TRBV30,AWSLSDEQY
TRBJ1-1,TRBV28,ASSLGTGGMNTEAF
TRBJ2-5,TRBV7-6,ASSPASGTRDGETQY
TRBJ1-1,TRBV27,ASRDGGTEAF
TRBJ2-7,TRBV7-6,ASSLTTGGVVEQY
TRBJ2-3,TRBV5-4,ASSLYLDTQY
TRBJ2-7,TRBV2,ASSEFSGVSYEQY
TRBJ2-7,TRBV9,ASSVSPGTGKAYEQY
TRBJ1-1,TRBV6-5,ASSYSGANTEAF
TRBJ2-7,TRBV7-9,ASSWGRTGDSHEQY
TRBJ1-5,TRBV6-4,ASSDSWGRNQPQH
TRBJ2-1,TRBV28,ASSLPSGHSSYNEQF
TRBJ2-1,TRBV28,ASWSGALGTNEQF
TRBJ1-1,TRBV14,ASTLWGLKNTEAF